These T cell receptor beta chains were read from a single sample in a study of CD8 T cells in ankylosing spondylitis. TCRdb reanalysed the 5' RACE reads using MiXCR and keeps one entry per CDR3 protein. The data contain about 340,000 distinct CDR3 sequences, roughly 14% of them singletons. Sequenced material: blood, either unsorted or a sorted T cell fraction (not recorded which). The receptor set was obtained from a male donor with ankylosing spondylitis or in good health (not recorded which). Both conserved end residues are part of each CDR3. A D gene is named only where the DNA matches it firmly. Size tells how often a clone was seen (once, few, many) or the class of an expanded clone, and some rows leave it out.

clone_size	j_call	v_call	d_call	cdr3_nt	cdr3_aa
many	TRBJ1-1	TRBV7-2	.	TGTGCCAGCAGCTTAAGGGCTGACACTGAAGCTTTCTTT	CASSLRADTEAFF
.	TRBJ2-1	TRBV18	TRBD2	TGTGCCAGCTCACCACGGGGAGGGCCCTACAATGAGCAGTTCTTC	CASSPRGGPYNEQFF
.	TRBJ2-2	TRBV7-2	.	TGTGCCAGCAGCTTCCAGGGCTCACTCACCGGGGAGCTGTTTTTT	CASSFQGSLTGELFF
few	TRBJ1-2	TRBV12-3/TRBV12-4	.	TGTGCCAGCAGTCAACAGGGCCGAGGCGGCTACACCTTC	CASSQQGRGGYTF
few	TRBJ1-5	TRBV19	.	TGTGCCAGTAGTATAGATGGGGTGCAGCCCCAGCATTTT	CASSIDGVQPQHF
many	TRBJ2-1	TRBV6-5	TRBD2	TGTGCCAGCAGTTACTCGGGCGGGAGAAGGTACAATGAGCAGTTCTTC	CASSYSGGRRYNEQFF
few	TRBJ1-5	TRBV12-3/TRBV12-4	.	TGTGCCAGCAGTCCTTTCCGGACCGATCAGCCCCAGCATTTT	CASSPFRTDQPQHF
.	TRBJ2-3	TRBV11-3	TRBD2	TGTGCCAGCAGACCCGCTGGGGGGGGAGATACGCAGTATTTT	CASRPAGGGDTQYF
few	TRBJ2-5	TRBV5-1	.	TGCGCCAGCAGCCATTCGCGGGTGTCAGGGTACTTC	CASSHSRVSGYF
few	TRBJ2-1	TRBV30	.	TGTGCCTGGAGTGTACGCCCAGGTGAGCAGTTCTTC	CAWSVRPGEQFF
few	TRBJ1-6	TRBV29-1	TRBD1	TGCAGCGTTGCTGACAGGGGGGAATCCCTCCACTTT	CSVADRGESLHF
.	TRBJ2-2	TRBV5-1	TRBD1	TGCGCCAGCAGCTTGGCAAGGGGGCAGTACACCGGGGAGCTGTTTTTT	CASSLARGQYTGELFF
few	TRBJ2-3	TRBV2	TRBD2	TGTGCCAGCAGCCCTAGCGGGAGGGAAGTTACGCAGTATTTT	CASSPSGREVTQYF
few	TRBJ2-3	TRBV12-3/TRBV12-4	TRBD2	TGTGCCAGCAGTAGGGGAAGCGGGAGCTCTCTTACAGATACGCAGTATTTT	CASSRGSGSSLTDTQYF
.	TRBJ1-2	TRBV20-1	.	TGCAGTTCCCATGGCTACACCTTC	CSSHGYTF
few	TRBJ2-1	TRBV6-5	TRBD2	TGTGCCAGCAGTTACGGTCCCCCGGGCGGGAGGGCCAGGAATGAGCAGTTCTTC	CASSYGPPGGRARNEQFF
.	TRBJ2-2	TRBV20-1	.	TGCAGTGCTAGGGGACAAGGGTTAGGGGAGCTGTTTTTT	CSARGQGLGELFF
.	TRBJ2-1	TRBV18	.	TGTGCCAGCTCACCGAGGCTACCATCGACATCAGATGAGCAGTTCTTC	CASSPRLPSTSDEQFF
few	TRBJ2-5	TRBV7-2	.	TGTGCCAGCAGCTTAGCGACTACGCAGACCCAGTACTTC	CASSLATTQTQYF
.	TRBJ2-5	TRBV3-1	TRBD2	TGTGCCAGCAGCCAGCCAACTAGCGGGGGGGCGGAGACCCAGTACTTC	CASSQPTSGGAETQYF
many	TRBJ2-1	TRBV12-3/TRBV12-4	.	TGTGCCAGCAGTTTAGGTGGGGGGCTCTACAATGAGCAGTTCTTC	CASSLGGGLYNEQFF
.	TRBJ1-4	TRBV5-1	TRBD1	TGCGCCAGCAGAAAACCGGGACAGGGGAATGAAAAACTGTTTTTT	CASRKPGQGNEKLFF
few	TRBJ1-5	TRBV20-1	.	TGCAGTGCTAGTGGGGGTTTTGGACCTCAGCCCCAGCATTTT	CSASGGFGPQPQHF
.	TRBJ1-2	TRBV6-6	.	TGTGCCAGCAGTCCACAGGTCTATGGCTACACCTTC	CASSPQVYGYTF
few	TRBJ2-3	TRBV20-1	TRBD2	TGCAGTGCTACCATCTATAGCGGGGGGACCCATTTT	CSATIYSGGTHF
.	TRBJ2-7	TRBV3-1	.	TGTGCCAGCAGCCGCGCCACGCACGAGCAGTACTTC	CASSRATHEQYF
.	TRBJ1-6	TRBV15	.	TGTGCCACCAGCAGAGATAGAAATTCACCCCTCCACTTT	CATSRDRNSPLHF
.	TRBJ2-2	TRBV7-2	TRBD1	TGTGCCAGCAGCGGTGGGACAGGGGCTAACACCGGGGAGCTGTTTTTT	CASSGGTGANTGELFF
.	TRBJ1-5	TRBV9	.	TGTGCCAGCAGCGTAGACGAGGGGCGTCAGCCCCAGCATTTT	CASSVDEGRQPQHF
.	TRBJ2-1	TRBV24-1	TRBD2	TGTGCCACCAGTGACCCGGGGGGGTCTAGCGGCCTCAATGAGCAGTTCTTC	CATSDPGGSSGLNEQFF
many	TRBJ1-5	TRBV12-3/TRBV12-4	.	TGTGCCAGCAGTTTACAGGTTCAACAGCCCCAGCATTTT	CASSLQVQQPQHF
.	TRBJ2-1	TRBV12-3/TRBV12-4	.	TGTGCCAGCAGTTTTCCCCGGGAGAGGTACAATGAGCAGTTCTTC	CASSFPRERYNEQFF
few	TRBJ1-2	TRBV7-9	.	TGTGCCAGCAGCTTCAAACGGGACTATGGCTACACCTTC	CASSFKRDYGYTF
few	TRBJ1-2	TRBV27	.	TGTGCCAGCAGTCCTTCGGGGCTAAGAGAGGGCTACACCTTC	CASSPSGLREGYTF
.	TRBJ2-5	TRBV7-2	.	TGTGCCAGCAGCTTGCACCCGCGGGAGACCCAGTACTTC	CASSLHPRETQYF
few	TRBJ2-1	TRBV5-1	TRBD2	TGCGCCAGTCAAAGCGGGAGCTCCTACAATGAGCAGTTCTTC	CASQSGSSYNEQFF
.	TRBJ2-3	TRBV7-8	.	TGTGCCAGCAGCTCCCCAGGGGCCCCCACAGATACGCAGTATTTT	CASSSPGAPTDTQYF
few	TRBJ2-1	TRBV29-1	TRBD2	TGCAGCACCCAAGCTGCGGGGGGGATCTACAATGAGCAGTTCTTC	CSTQAAGGIYNEQFF
many	TRBJ2-7	TRBV6-2/TRBV6-3	TRBD1	TGTGCCAGCAGTTACGAAAGGGGGCGAAACCTCTACGAGCAGTACTTC	CASSYERGRNLYEQYF
.	TRBJ2-3	TRBV7-8	.	TGTGCCAGCAGCCCCAGATGGGGGATTCGGACAGATACGCAGTATTTT	CASSPRWGIRTDTQYF
few	TRBJ2-2	TRBV27	TRBD2	TGTGCCAGCAGTATCCGGACTAGCGGGGGCACCGGGGAGCTGTTTTTT	CASSIRTSGGTGELFF
.	TRBJ2-2	TRBV20-1	TRBD2	TGCTGTGCTCCCCAAGGGGGGACTAGCGGACATACCGGGGAGCTGTTTTTT	CCAPQGGTSGHTGELFF
.	TRBJ1-5	TRBV12-3/TRBV12-4	TRBD1	TGTGCCAGCAGCTCGCCCGGGACAGGGATCCGTCAGCCCCAGCATTTT	CASSSPGTGIRQPQHF
.	TRBJ1-1	TRBV28	.	TGTGCCAGCAGTTTAAAGGCTGAAGCTTTCTTT	CASSLKAEAFF
.	TRBJ2-2	TRBV4-1	.	TGCGCCAGCAGCGGTACCGGGACAACGAACACCGGGGAGCTGTTTTTT	CASSGTGTTNTGELFF
few	TRBJ1-2	TRBV3-1	.	TGTGCCAGCAGCCAAGACGGGGCAGACCGACCCCTTACCTTC	CASSQDGADRPLTF
few	TRBJ2-1	TRBV2	.	TGTGCCGGTGGGGTCATCTACAATGAGCAGTTCTTC	CAGGVIYNEQFF
.	TRBJ2-2	TRBV4-1	.	TGCGCCAGCAGCCAAGACGAGGACAGGAACACCGGGGAGCTGTTTTTT	CASSQDEDRNTGELFF
.	TRBJ2-7	TRBV19	.	TGTGCCAGTAGTATGGCCTTTGGACGCGAGCAGTACTTC	CASSMAFGREQYF
few	TRBJ2-3	TRBV10-3	TRBD2	TGTGCCATCAGTGAGTCACTAGCGGGAGGACAGAAAGATACGCAGTATTTT	CAISESLAGGQKDTQYF
few	TRBJ2-2	TRBV5-1	.	TGCGCCAGCAGCTTAGTGGGGCTTGACACCGGGGAGCTGTTTTTT	CASSLVGLDTGELFF
few	TRBJ2-2	TRBV5-6	.	TGTGCCAGCAGCTTGGACGGAAGGGACACCGGGGAGCTGTTTTTT	CASSLDGRDTGELFF
.	TRBJ1-1	TRBV12-3/TRBV12-4	.	TGTGCCAGCAGACCGGCGATCGGATCCACTGAAGCTTTCTTT	CASRPAIGSTEAFF